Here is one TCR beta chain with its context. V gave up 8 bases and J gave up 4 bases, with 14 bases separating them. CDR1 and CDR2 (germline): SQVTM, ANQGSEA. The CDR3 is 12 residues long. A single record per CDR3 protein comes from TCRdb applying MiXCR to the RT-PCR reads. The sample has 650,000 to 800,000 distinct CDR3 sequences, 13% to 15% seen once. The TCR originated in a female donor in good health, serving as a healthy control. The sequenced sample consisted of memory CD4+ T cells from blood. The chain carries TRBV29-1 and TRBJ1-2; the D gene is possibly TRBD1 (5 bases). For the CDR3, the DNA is TGCAGCTCATCCAGGGAGGGCTATGGCTACACCTTC. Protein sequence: CSSSREGYGYTF.